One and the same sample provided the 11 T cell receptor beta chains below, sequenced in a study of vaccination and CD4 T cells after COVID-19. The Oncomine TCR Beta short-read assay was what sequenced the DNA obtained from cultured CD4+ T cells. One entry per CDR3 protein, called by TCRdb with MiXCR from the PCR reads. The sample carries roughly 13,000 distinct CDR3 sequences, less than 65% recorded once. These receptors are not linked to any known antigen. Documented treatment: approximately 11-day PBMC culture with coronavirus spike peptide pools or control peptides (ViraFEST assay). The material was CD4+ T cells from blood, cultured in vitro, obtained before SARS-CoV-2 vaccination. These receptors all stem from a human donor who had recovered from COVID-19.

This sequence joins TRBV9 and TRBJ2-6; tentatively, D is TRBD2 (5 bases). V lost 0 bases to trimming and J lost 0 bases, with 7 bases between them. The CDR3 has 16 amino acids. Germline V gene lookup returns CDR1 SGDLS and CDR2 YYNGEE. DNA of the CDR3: TGTGCCAGCAGCGTAGCGGGGAGCTCTGGGGCCAACGTCCTGACTTTC. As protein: CASSVAGSSGANVLTF.

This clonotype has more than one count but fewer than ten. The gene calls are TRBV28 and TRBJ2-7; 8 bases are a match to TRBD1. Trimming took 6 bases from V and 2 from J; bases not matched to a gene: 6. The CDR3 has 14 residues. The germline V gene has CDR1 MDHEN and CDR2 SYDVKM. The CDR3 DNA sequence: TGTGCCAGCAGGTTGGACAGGGTCCCCTACGAGCAGTACTTC. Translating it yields CASRLDRVPYEQYF. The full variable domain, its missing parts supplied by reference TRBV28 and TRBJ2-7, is DVKVTQSSRYLVKRTGEKVFLECVQDMDHENMFWYRQDPGLGLRLIYFSYDVKMKEKGDIPEGYSVSREKKERFSLILESASTNQTSMYLCASRLDRVPYEQYFGPGTRLTVT.

This CDR3 reads CASSQARTFGGTEAFF. CDR3 sequence (DNA): TGTGCCAGCAGCCAAGCGCGGACGTTTGGAGGCACTGAAGCTTTCTTT. This chain links TRBV7-9 with TRBJ1-1; D is undetermined. Trimming left V 5 bases short and J 4 bases short, with 20 bases between. Germline values: CDR1 SEHNR, CDR2 FQNEAQ (reference sequence). The CDR3 runs to 16 residues.

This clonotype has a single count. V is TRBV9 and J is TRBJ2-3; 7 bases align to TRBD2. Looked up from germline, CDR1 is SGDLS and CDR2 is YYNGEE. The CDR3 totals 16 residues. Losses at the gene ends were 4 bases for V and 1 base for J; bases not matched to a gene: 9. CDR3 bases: TGTGCCAGCAGCACAAGGGCGGGGGACCGCACAGATACGCAGTATTTT. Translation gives CASSTRAGDRTDTQYF.

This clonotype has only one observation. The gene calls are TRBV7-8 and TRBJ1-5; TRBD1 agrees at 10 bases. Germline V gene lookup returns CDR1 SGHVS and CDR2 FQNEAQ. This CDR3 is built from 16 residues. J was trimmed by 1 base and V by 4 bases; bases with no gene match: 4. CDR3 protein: CASSSDRGQSNQPQHF. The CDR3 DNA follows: TGTGCCAGCAGCTCAGACAGGGGGCAGAGCAATCAGCCCCAGCATTTT.

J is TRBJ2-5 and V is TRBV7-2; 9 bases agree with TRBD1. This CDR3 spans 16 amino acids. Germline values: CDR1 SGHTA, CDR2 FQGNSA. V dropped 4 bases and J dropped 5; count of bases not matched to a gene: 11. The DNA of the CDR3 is TGTGCCAGCAGCTCTTTCCGGGACAGGGTCCGGGAGACCCAGTACTTC. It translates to CASSSFRDRVRETQYF.

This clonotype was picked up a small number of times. The DNA for the CDR3 is TGCAGTGCTAGGGACCTTGACAGGGGACACGAGCAGTACTTC. This translates into CSARDLDRGHEQYF. V gene TRBV20-1 combines with J gene TRBJ2-7, with 8 bases lining up with TRBD1. The germline V gene encodes CDR1 DFQATT and CDR2 SNEGSKA (reference sequence). This CDR3 comprises 14 residues. Trimming at V came to 3 bases and at J to 5 bases, leaving 9 bases not matched to a gene.

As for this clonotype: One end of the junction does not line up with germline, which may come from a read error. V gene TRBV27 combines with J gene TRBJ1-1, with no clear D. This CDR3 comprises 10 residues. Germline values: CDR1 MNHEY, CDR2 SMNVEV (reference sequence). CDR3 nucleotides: TGTGCCAGCAGTTTATTCCCCCGGGGTTTT. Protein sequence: CASSLFPRGF.

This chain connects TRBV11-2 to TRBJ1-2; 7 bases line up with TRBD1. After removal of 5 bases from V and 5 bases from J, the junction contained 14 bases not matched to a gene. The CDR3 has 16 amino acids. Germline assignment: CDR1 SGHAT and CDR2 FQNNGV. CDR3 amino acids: CASSPAGQALWYGYTF. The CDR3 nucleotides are TGTGCCAGCAGCCCAGCCGGACAGGCGTTATGGTATGGCTACACCTTC.

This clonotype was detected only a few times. The CDR3 is CASSFTEVTEAFF. Here the CDR3 DNA reads TGTGCCAGCAGCTTTACAGAGGTCACTGAAGCTTTCTTT. The chain employs TRBV7-2 and TRBJ1-1; D gene unclear. Trimming cost V 3 bases and J 4 bases, with 9 bases left between them. Germline loops: CDR1 SGHTA, CDR2 FQGNSA. This CDR3 region has 13 residues.

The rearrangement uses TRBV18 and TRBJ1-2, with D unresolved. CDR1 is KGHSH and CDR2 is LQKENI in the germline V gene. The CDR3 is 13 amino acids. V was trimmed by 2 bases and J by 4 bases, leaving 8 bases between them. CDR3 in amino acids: CASSPDESYGYTF. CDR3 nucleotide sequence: TGTGCCAGCTCACCAGATGAGAGCTATGGCTACACCTTC.